These T cell receptor beta chains were read from a single sample in a study of radiotherapy plus CTLA-4 blockade in lung cancer. The table came from immunoSEQ multiplex PCR; TCRdb's copy has only in-frame clones and leaves some out. This sample has tens of thousands of clones, with less than 80% found just once. The sample was peripheral blood, taken from a patient treated with radiotherapy plus ipilimumab. The origin of the receptors is a human donor with non-small cell lung cancer who had a complete response to radiotherapy plus ipilimumab. CDR3s include the opening cysteine and the closing phenylalanine or tryptophan.

v_gene | CDR3aa
TRBV5-1 | CASSLAPDRSSYNEQFF
TRBV15 | CATSRDPNRAETQYF
TRBV11-3 | CASSLLRSMNEQFF
TRBV6-6 | CASSLQGGARAFF
TRBV2 | CASSATVQAEKLFF
TRBV19 | CASRTGATGELFF
TRBV12-5 | CASGRLLTDTQYF
TRBV19 | CASSIGGQGYGYTF
TRBV2 | CASSVMTSNTGELFF
TRBV14 | CASSQLGHPTDTQYF
TRBV15 | CATSRDRGSGSSYNEQFF